The present T cell receptor beta chain was sequenced within a study of cytomegalovirus exposure and HLA in healthy donors. Germline CDR1 is LNHNV and CDR2 is YYDKDF (reference sequence). Trimming cost V 0 bases and J 4 bases; bases outside gene matches: 7. The CDR3 extends over 16 amino acids. A single count supports this clone. Here immunoSEQ multiplex PCR was the method, and the copy in TCRdb shows in-frame clones only, minus some. Here the sample spans roughly 60,000 clones, just under 95% being singletons. The sample taken for sequencing was PBMCs. The sequence derives from a man between 18 and 29 years old in good health and CMV-seronegative. V is TRBV15 and J is TRBJ2-7; 9 bases match TRBD1. CDR3 sequence (DNA): TGTGCCACCAGCAGAGATTTCCCGGGACAGGGTTACGAGCAGTACTTC. It encodes CATSRDFPGQGYEQYF.